This T cell receptor (beta chain) emerged from a study of shared clonotypes between healthy human individuals. Looking at the study overall: The study drew on a couple of women and three men aged 18 to 49 as donors. Study conclusions and caveats: Sequencing depth was expected to influence donor clonotype sharing.

The CDR3 contains 14 residues. The ends were cut back, 0 bases at V and 4 bases at J, with 6 bases in the middle. Germline CDR1 is SGHTA and CDR2 is FQGNSA. In the case of this clone: Its matching antigen is unknown. This probably arose from a read error, given a far larger clone one base away. Within the sample, other DNA sequences also encode this same CDR3.

Several immunoSEQ 96-well plates shared each subset's DNA, each plate a replicate. Assay used: immunoSEQ multiplex PCR; TCRdb lists only in-frame clones, some missing. The sample has 780,000 or so clones; approximately 72% are singletons. The rearrangement uses TRBV7-2 and TRBJ2-2; possibly TRBD1 for D (6 bases). The sample was memory CD4+ T cells sorted from blood. Subset indicated: CD45RA-negative fraction. The sequence derives from a woman younger than 45 in good health. CDR3 residues: CASSLAGGTGELFF. The CDR3, as DNA: TGTGCCAGCAGCTTAGCAGGGGGCACCGGGGAGCTGTTTTTT.